This TCR beta chain was recovered during a study of CD8+ T cells in alopecia areata (dated by TCRdb to about 2018). As for the study more broadly: To study T cell clonal expansion in alopecia areata, the researchers applied high-throughput TCRbeta sequencing to both the C3H/HeJ mouse model and human patients. Scalp clonality was compared among normal scalp (n=4), patchy alopecia areata scalp (n=8), and alopecia totalis/universalis scalp (n=8). TCRbeta CDR3 regions were amplified by immunoSEQ multiplex PCR using 35 Vbeta forward and 13 Jbeta reverse primers. Scalp tissue and sorted CD4+ and CD8+ peripheral blood T cells from patchy and totalis/universalis alopecia areata patients and from healthy controls were covered by human TCRbeta sequencing. The RNA source kit depended on sample type: the PAXgene miRNA kit for fixed scalp, the miRNeasy kit for PBMCs, and the RNeasy kit for mouse skin. Broad study findings and their caveats: Compared with normal scalp, lesional scalp had higher clonality and more expanded CD8+ clones, particularly in alopecia totalis/universalis, a pattern that suggests antigenic drive. Shared TCR sequences between patients were less evident than in mice, which may be partly attributable to HLA diversity in the patient population. Resident alphabeta T cells in normal human skin are also sequenced, complicating scalp TCR repertoire analysis, unlike mouse skin dominated by gammadelta T cells.

PBMCs were isolated by density centrifugation and stained for CD3, CD4 and CD8, and CD4+ and CD8+ T cells were sorted on a FACSAria. Scalp biopsies and blood samples were provided by unaffected controls. To note about this clone: Its antigen target is currently unknown. No base-level quality is on record; no much larger clone is a single base apart.

The library was generated by the immunoSEQ multiplex PCR assay. RNA was extracted from all samples and reverse transcribed into cDNA as template for TCR sequencing. SuperScript III was used for first-strand cDNA synthesis, primed with a 2:1 mix of oligo-dT and random hexamers. Amplification bias was assessed with a synthetic immune receptor repertoire, and residual bias was removed computationally. From the authors' description of their analysis: Raw reads were preprocessed for error removal, and CDR3 was defined according to IMGT conventions as running from the conserved cysteine to phenylalanine. To get clonality, Shannon entropy was normalized by log2 of the number of productive unique TCRs and the result was subtracted from 1. Whether each scalp clone was CD4 or CD8 was inferred by checking scalp TCRbeta sequences against the CD4 and CD8 repertoires from sorted blood. TCRdb re-hosts the immuneACCESS table, in-frame sequences only. Its copies lack some clones; in the studies checked, an unresolved V gene accounts for under half of them, and the cause for the rest is not known. The V and J calls and clone size were taken over from that table, and D and trimming were inferred from the DNA. The table for this sample lists about 110,000 clones; 55% to 75% of them were counted only once. The ten largest clonotypes hold 20% to 25% of the sample.

CDR1 SQVTM and CDR2 ANQGSEA are derived from the germline V gene. V has 3 bases trimmed and J has 4 bases trimmed; junction bases matching no gene number 5. Reading from cysteine to phenylalanine, the CDR3 counts 13 amino acids. The kept DNA is CDR3 alone, 39 bases in frame from the first base. The TCR sequence derives from a human donor in good health. The material sequenced was CD8+ T cells sorted from blood. The sequence is built from TRBV29-1 and TRBJ2-7; a stretch of 8 junction bases matches TRBD1. The nucleotide sequence is TGCAGCGTTGAGGACAGGGCCGGGTACGAGCAGTACTTC. This yields the protein CSVEDRAGYEQYF.